Given below is one T cell receptor beta chain in context. Antigen unknown. The data are from a study of neoadjuvant anti-PD-1 for oral cavity cancer. At the level of the study: Around day 43, patients without progression received a fourth nivolumab dose before surgery.

Study conclusions and caveats: After neoadjuvant nivolumab, PBMC T cell clonality was significantly higher in non-responders than responders. Only a few patients per response group were TCR-analyzed; validation needed.

Libraries were prepared by immunoSEQ multiplex PCR; TCRdb keeps only in-frame clonotypes and omits some of them. The table lists some 31,000 clones, just under 80% of them singletons. The time point here: after neoadjuvant nivolumab, at surgical resection. Germline-derived CDR1 and CDR2 are SGHTA and FQGNSA. V was trimmed by 5 bases and J by 5 bases, leaving 15 bases between them. The CDR3 contains 14 residues. The source material was PBMCs, sampled after nivolumab (anti-PD-1) treatment. The chain uses TRBV7-2 and TRBJ2-5; D is tentatively TRBD1 or TRBD2 (5 bases each). The TCR comes from a person aged 40-85 years with oral cavity squamous cell carcinoma. In DNA form, the CDR3 reads TGTGCCAGCAGCCGACCGGGGACCGTGGAGACCCAGTACTTC. It translates to CASSRPGTVETQYF.